This TCR beta chain derives from a study of a mutant IDH1 vaccine in newly diagnosed glioma. The sample's time point: week 11, during vaccination. Doses of 300 ug of mutant IDH1 20-mer peptide were given with topical imiquimod. Worth noting for this clone: Its antigen is unidentified.

Germline lookup yields CDR1 SGHRS and CDR2 YFSETQ. The CDR3 spans 15 residues. V gave up 0 bases and J gave up 5 bases, with 14 bases separating them. TCRdb keeps only in-frame clones here, not all; method: immunoSEQ multiplex PCR. The repertoire holds 110,000 or so clones, with about nine tenths as singletons. The sequencing here drew on PBMCs, taken from a glioma patient whose treatment included an IDH1 peptide vaccine. The chain carries TRBV5-1 and TRBJ2-5; D possibly uses TRBD1 or TRBD2 (5 bases each). The sequence was obtained from a woman between 50 and 59 years old with glioma. The CDR3 loop reads CASSLAEGPGETQYF. In DNA, the CDR3 is TGCGCCAGCAGCTTGGCTGAGGGCCCAGGGGAGACCCAGTACTTC.